This entry describes one TCR beta chain. This sample was included in a study of T cell responses to AZD1222 COVID-19 vaccine. CDR3 size: 15 residues. V was clipped by 1 base and J by 8 bases, with 15 bases between them. Germline values: CDR1 SGHDT, CDR2 YYEEEE. Libraries were prepared by immunoSEQ multiplex PCR; TCRdb keeps only in-frame clonotypes and omits some of them. Of tens of thousands of clones listed, approximately 89% are singletons. The sequencing used peripheral blood, collected on day 0 of MenACWY control vaccination. The V gene is TRBV5-6, the J gene TRBJ1-4; D might be TRBD1 (5 bases). The sequence came from an adult in good health. The CDR3 protein is CASSLRGMLGEKLFF. As DNA, the CDR3 is TGTGCCAGCAGCTTGCGGGGGATGTTAGGAGAAAAACTGTTTTTT.